Shown below are 22 T cell receptor beta chains from a single sample sequenced in a study of spatial heterogeneity in lung cancer (dated 2019 in TCRdb). The library relied on 5' RACE. The sequencing machine was a NextSeq 500. TCRdb reran the public reads through fastp at Q25 and MiXCR, keeping productive beta chains. Each CDR3 protein gets just one entry, which takes the most common genes and DNA from the rows behind it. The sample profile shows more than 75,000 distinct CDR3 sequences; around 13% of them were found once. The ten largest account for about 4.6% of the sample. Interpreted using the paper, the time point label stands for: sample taken at primary tumor resection. Whole RNA extracted from tumor and nontumor lung tissue, or from cryopreserved PBMC samples, was used for TCR sequencing without cell sorting. The material was PBMCs, obtained at surgery. The receptors shown here come from a male donor with early-stage non-small cell lung cancer.

This clonotype was observed a few times. This chain uses TRBV11-2 with TRBJ1-1, with 7 bases identical to TRBD1. This CDR3 contains 18 residues. In germline, CDR1 is SGHAT, CDR2 FQNNGV. J lost 1 base, V lost 5 bases, and 16 bases had no gene match. CDR3 residues: CASSQGGDRKRRNTEAFF. Here the CDR3 DNA reads TGTGCCAGCAGCCAGGGGGGTGACAGGAAGAGAAGGAACACTGAAGCTTTCTTT.

This clonotype was found a few times. The rearrangement uses TRBV4-1 and TRBJ2-7, with TRBD1 matching over 7 bases. Germline assignment: CDR1 MGHRA and CDR2 YSYEKL. The CDR3 sequence is 14 residues long. Unmatched junction bases numbered 8, after V lost 3 bases and J lost 6 bases. CDR3 coding DNA: TGCGCCAGCAGCCAGTCAAAAGGGGGCGCCGAGCAGTACTTC. It codes for CASSQSKGGAEQYF.

Only a few counts were recorded for this clonotype. The chain recombines TRBV5-1 with TRBJ1-1; 10 positions match TRBD1. Germline V gene data show CDR1 as SGHRS and CDR2 as YFSETQ. The CDR3 is 15 amino acids. J gave up 3 bases and V 3 bases, and 5 bases lay outside the gene matches. For the CDR3, the DNA is TGCGCCAGCAGCTCGTATGGACAGGGGGACACTGAAGCTTTCTTT. It yields the protein CASSSYGQGDTEAFF.

V and J are TRBV19 and TRBJ2-1; TRBD2 matches at 11 bases. Germline loops: CDR1 LNHDA, CDR2 SQIVND (reference sequence). The CDR3 has 15 amino acids. The ends lost 6 bases at V and 4 bases at J; junction bases unmatched: 5. CDR3 sequence: CASRDLAGGYNEQFF. CDR3 nucleotides: TGTGCCAGTAGGGACTTAGCGGGGGGGTACAATGAGCAGTTCTTC.

This clonotype came up many times. The rearrangement links TRBV29-1 to TRBJ2-1; D is perhaps TRBD2 (6 bases). This CDR3 region has 12 residues. Germline V gene sequence: CDR1 SQVTM, CDR2 ANQGSEA. V lost 5 bases and J 12 bases, leaving 17 bases between the germline ends. The CDR3 DNA is TGCAGCGTTACCCGACTAGAGGGCGCGCAGTTCTTC. It is translated as CSVTRLEGAQFF.

This clonotype was picked up a small number of times. This chain joins TRBV2 and TRBJ2-1; TRBD2 aligns across 14 bases. CDR1 is SNHLY, CDR2 FYNNEI, per germline. This CDR3 comprises 15 residues. Trimming removed 9 bases from V and 8 bases from J; junction bases left unmatched: 9. The chain's CDR3 is CASRLGTSGRYEQFF. CDR3 DNA sequence: TGTGCCAGTCGGTTGGGGACTAGCGGGAGATATGAGCAGTTCTTC.

This clonotype was counted at least ten times. CDR3 bases: TGCGCCAGCAGCACTTTAGACAGGGACACTGAAGCTTTCTTT. Translating it yields CASSTLDRDTEAFF. The chain employs TRBV5-1 and TRBJ1-1; the match to TRBD1 covers 7 bases. This CDR3 is 14 amino acids long. In germline, CDR1 is SGHRS, CDR2 YFSETQ. J was trimmed by 3 bases and V by 4 bases; bases with no gene match: 6.

The chain has TRBV12-3 or TRBV12-4 and TRBJ2-3; D possibly corresponds to TRBD2 (5 bases). The V and J ends lost 6 bases and 4 bases respectively, with 17 bases between them. The CDR3 has 15 amino acids. The CDR3: CASSLAGVVSDTQYF. The DNA of the CDR3 is TGTGCCAGCAGCCTAGCCGGGGTAGTGTCAGATACGCAGTATTTT.

The V gene is TRBV19, the J gene TRBJ2-1; 8 bases are shared with TRBD2. The germline V gene has CDR1 LNHDA and CDR2 SQIVND (reference sequence). CDR3 size: 13 residues. Trimming at V came to 6 bases and at J to 8 bases, leaving 6 bases not matched to a gene. The CDR3 nucleotides are TGTGCCAGTAGCGACAAAGCGGGAGATGAGCAGTTCTTC. Translated, it gives CASSDKAGDEQFF.

This clonotype was observed a few times. The rearrangement uses TRBV3-1 and TRBJ2-3; D unresolved. Trimming removed 4 bases at V and 2 bases at J, with 7 bases between. The length of the CDR3 is 13 residues. Germline V gives CDR1 LGHDT, CDR2 YNNKEL (reference sequence). This CDR3 is CASSRFSTDTQYF. In DNA form, the CDR3 reads TGTGCCAGCAGCCGATTTTCCACAGATACGCAGTATTTT.

The gene calls are TRBV13 and TRBJ2-7; 9 nucleotides agree with TRBD2. V was clipped by 5 bases and J by 4 bases; unmatched bases: 9. The CDR3 contains 15 residues. Germline loops: CDR1 PRHDT, CDR2 FYEKMQ (reference sequence). CDR3 coding DNA: TGTGCCAGCAGCCTCCGTGGAGCGGGGGGATACGAGCAGTACTTC. As protein: CASSLRGAGGYEQYF.

J is TRBJ2-1 and V is TRBV9; a weak D match, TRBD2 (5 bases). V lost 0 bases and J lost 5, with 12 bases in between. Germline V gene data show CDR1 as SGDLS and CDR2 as YYNGEE. This CDR3 spans 15 amino acids. CDR3 in DNA: TGTGCCAGCAGCGTAGGAACTAGAGTCCACAATGAGCAGTTCTTC. The encoded protein is CASSVGTRVHNEQFF.

The chain is built from TRBV27 and TRBJ2-7, with D possibly being TRBD2 (6 bases). Looked up from germline, CDR1 is MNHEY and CDR2 is SMNVEV (reference sequence). Trimming pared 3 bases from V and 2 bases from J, leaving 11 bases between. The CDR3 length is 14 residues. The DNA of the CDR3 is TGTGCCAGCAGTTTTAACGGGAGCCCCTACGAGCAGTACTTC. Encoded protein: CASSFNGSPYEQYF.

V gene TRBV2 combines with J gene TRBJ2-7; TRBD1 might be the D (5 bases). From germline, CDR1 is SNHLY and CDR2 FYNNEI. V lost 2 bases to trimming and J lost 3 bases, with 8 bases between them. The CDR3 runs to 13 residues. The CDR3 is CASSERTYYEQYF. For the CDR3, the DNA is TGTGCCAGCAGTGAAAGGACATACTACGAGCAGTACTTC.

The chain recombines TRBV3-1 with TRBJ2-1; D might be TRBD1 or TRBD2, each matching 6 bases. Germline values: CDR1 LGHDT, CDR2 YNNKEL (reference sequence). The CDR3 totals 16 residues. Trimming took 4 bases from V and 0 from J, leaving 13 bases between them. The CDR3 loop is CASSPEGGSSYNEQFF. For the CDR3, the DNA is TGTGCCAGCAGCCCAGAAGGGGGGAGCTCCTACAATGAGCAGTTCTTC.

The chain joins TRBV10-3 to TRBJ2-3; D is unresolved. Trimming took off 0 bases at V and 1 base at J, with 11 bases between the two ends. The germline CDR1 and CDR2 sequences are ENHRY and SYGVKD. CDR3 length: 16 amino acids. Here the CDR3 DNA reads TGTGCCATCAGTGAGTCAGAGACTGCACGCACAGATACGCAGTATTTT. Translated: CAISESETARTDTQYF.

The CDR3 region is CSARSGGQFTEAFF. In nucleotides, the CDR3 is TGCAGTGCTAGGTCCGGGGGGCAGTTCACTGAAGCTTTCTTT. The rearrangement joins TRBV20-1 to TRBJ1-1; D is possibly TRBD1 (6 bases). The CDR3 is 14 residues long. Germline CDR1 and CDR2: DFQATT and SNEGSKA (reference sequence). V lost 3 bases, J lost 4 bases, and 15 bases lay in between.

This rearrangement joins TRBV7-8 to TRBJ2-7; the match to TRBD2 covers 10 bases. Looked up from germline, CDR1 is SGHVS and CDR2 is FQNEAQ. The length of the CDR3 is 14 residues. Trimming removed 2 bases from V and 4 bases from J; junction bases left unmatched: 2. In nucleotides, the CDR3 is TGTGCCAGCAGCTTAACTAGCGGGATGTACGAGCAGTACTTC. Amino acid sequence: CASSLTSGMYEQYF. Together with reference TRBV7-8 and TRBJ2-7, the CDR3 gives the full variable domain: GAGVSQSPRYKVAKRGQDVALRCDPISGHVSLFWYQQALGQGPEFLTYFQNEAQLDKSGLPSDRFFAERPEGSVSTLKIQRTQQEDSAVYLCASSLTSGMYEQYFGPGTRLTVT.

This clonotype has only a few counts. The chain uses TRBV18 and TRBJ2-7; maybe TRBD2 (5 bases). Germline loops: CDR1 KGHSH, CDR2 LQKENI. The V end lost 4 bases, the J end lost 2 bases, and 9 bases lay between the germline ends. The CDR3 is 13 residues long. The CDR3 DNA reads as TGTGCCAGCTCACAAGATAGCGCCTACGAGCAGTACTTC. Translated: CASSQDSAYEQYF.

This clonotype was seen more than once but under ten times. This rearrangement joins TRBV29-1 to TRBJ2-2; D might be TRBD1 (6 bases). The CDR3 runs to 15 residues. The V end was cut by 5 bases, the J end by 0 bases, with 13 bases between. CDR1 is SQVTM and CDR2 is ANQGSEA in the germline V gene. The CDR3 nucleotides read TGCAGCGTTAGGGCTCAGGGGACGAACACCGGGGAGCTGTTTTTT. Amino acid sequence: CSVRAQGTNTGELFF.

This clonotype showed up many times. This sequence joins TRBV30 and TRBJ1-1; a possible D gene is TRBD1 (6 bases). The CDR3 totals 12 residues. Germline V CDR1 and CDR2: GTSNPN, SVGIG (reference sequence). The V and J ends lost 5 bases and 5 bases respectively, with 12 bases between them. The CDR3 protein is CAWGRGVTEAFF. The CDR3 DNA reads TGTGCCTGGGGCAGGGGCGTTACTGAAGCTTTCTTT.

This chain links TRBV14 with TRBJ1-2; no firm D call. Germline CDR1 SGHDN, CDR2 FVKESK. The CDR3 loop spans 15 amino acids. Between the trimmed V and J ends, which lost 0 bases and 4 bases, there was a span of 12 bases. CDR3 in amino acids: CASSQDDVYLYGYTF. CDR3 nucleotide sequence: TGTGCCAGCAGCCAAGATGACGTCTACCTCTATGGCTACACCTTC.